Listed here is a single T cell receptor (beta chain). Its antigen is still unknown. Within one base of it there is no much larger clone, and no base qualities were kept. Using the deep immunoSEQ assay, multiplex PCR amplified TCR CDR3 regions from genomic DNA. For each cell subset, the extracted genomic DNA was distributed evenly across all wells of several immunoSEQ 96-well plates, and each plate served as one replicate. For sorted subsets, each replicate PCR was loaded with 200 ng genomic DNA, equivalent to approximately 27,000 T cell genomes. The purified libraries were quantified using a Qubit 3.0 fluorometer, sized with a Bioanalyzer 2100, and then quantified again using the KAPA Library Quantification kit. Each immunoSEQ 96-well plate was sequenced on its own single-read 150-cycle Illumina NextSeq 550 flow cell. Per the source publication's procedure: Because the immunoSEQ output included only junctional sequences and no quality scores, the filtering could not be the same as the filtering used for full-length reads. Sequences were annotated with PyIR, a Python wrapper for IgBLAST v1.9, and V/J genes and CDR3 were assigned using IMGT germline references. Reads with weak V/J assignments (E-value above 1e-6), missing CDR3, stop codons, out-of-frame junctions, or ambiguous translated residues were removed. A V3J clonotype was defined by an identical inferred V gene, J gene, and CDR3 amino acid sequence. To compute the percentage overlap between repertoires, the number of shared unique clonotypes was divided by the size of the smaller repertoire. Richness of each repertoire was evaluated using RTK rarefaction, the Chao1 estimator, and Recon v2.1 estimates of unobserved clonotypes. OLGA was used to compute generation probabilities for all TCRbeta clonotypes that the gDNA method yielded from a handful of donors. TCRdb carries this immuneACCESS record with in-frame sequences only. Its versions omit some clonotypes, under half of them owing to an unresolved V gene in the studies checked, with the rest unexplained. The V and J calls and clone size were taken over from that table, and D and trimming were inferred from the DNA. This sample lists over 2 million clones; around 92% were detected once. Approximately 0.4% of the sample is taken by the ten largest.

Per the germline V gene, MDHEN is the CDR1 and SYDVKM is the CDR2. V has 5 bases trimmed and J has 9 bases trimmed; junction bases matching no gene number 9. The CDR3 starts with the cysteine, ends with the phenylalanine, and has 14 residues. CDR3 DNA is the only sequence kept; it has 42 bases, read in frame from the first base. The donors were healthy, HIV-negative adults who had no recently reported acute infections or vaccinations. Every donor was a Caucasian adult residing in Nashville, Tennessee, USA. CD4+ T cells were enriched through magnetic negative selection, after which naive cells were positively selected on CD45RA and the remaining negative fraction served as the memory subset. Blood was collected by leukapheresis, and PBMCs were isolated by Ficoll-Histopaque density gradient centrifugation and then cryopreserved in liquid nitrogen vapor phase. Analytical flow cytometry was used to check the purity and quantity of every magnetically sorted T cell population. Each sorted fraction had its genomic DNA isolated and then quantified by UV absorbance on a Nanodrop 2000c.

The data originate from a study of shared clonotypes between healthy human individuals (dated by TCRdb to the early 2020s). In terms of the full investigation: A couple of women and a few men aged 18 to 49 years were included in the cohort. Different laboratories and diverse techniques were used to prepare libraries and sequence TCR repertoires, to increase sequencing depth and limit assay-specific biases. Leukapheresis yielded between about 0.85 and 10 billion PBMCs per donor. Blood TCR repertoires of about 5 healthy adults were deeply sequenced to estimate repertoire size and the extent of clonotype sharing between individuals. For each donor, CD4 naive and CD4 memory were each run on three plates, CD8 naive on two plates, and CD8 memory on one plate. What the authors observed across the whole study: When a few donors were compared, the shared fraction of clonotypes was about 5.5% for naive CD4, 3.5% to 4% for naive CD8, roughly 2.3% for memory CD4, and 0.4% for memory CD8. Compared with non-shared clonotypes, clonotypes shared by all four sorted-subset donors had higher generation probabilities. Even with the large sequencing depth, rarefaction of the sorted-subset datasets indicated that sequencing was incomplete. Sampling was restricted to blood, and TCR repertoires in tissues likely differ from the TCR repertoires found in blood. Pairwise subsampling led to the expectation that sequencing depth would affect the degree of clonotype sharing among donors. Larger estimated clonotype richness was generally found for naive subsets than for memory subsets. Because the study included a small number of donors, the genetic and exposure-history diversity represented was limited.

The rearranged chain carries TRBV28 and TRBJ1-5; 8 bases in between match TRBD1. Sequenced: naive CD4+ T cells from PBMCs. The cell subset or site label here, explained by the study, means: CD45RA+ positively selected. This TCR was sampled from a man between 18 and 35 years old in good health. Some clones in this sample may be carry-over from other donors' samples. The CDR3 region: CASSQQGGIRPQHF. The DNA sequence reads TGTGCCAGCAGTCAACAGGGGGGAATACGGCCCCAGCATTTT.